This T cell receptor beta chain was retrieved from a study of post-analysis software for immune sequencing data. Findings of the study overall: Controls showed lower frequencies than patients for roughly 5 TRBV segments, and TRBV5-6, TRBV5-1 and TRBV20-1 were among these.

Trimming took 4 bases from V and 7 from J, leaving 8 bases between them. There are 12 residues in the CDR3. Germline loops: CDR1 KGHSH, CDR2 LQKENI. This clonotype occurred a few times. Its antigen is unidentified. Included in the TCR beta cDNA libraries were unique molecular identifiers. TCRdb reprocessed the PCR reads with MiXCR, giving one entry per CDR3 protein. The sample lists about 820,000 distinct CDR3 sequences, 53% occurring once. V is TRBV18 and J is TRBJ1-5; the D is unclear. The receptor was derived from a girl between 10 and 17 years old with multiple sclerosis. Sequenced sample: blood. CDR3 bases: TGTGCCAGCTCACGAAGGCTCCAGCCCCAGCATTTT. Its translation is CASSRRLQPQHF. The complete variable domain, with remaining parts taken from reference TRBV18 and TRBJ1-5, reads NAGVMQNPRHLVRRRGQEARLRCSPMKGHSHVYWYRQLPEEGLKFMVYLQKENIIDESGMPKERFSAEFPKEGPSILRIQQVVRGDSAAYFCASSRRLQPQHFGDGTRLSIL.